This is a list of T cell receptor beta chains from one sample in a study of technical replicates of blood from several donors. Produced via immunoSEQ multiplex PCR; TCRdb's table is partial and in-frame only. The top ten clones hold about 0.25% of a sample with more than 65,000 clones, 90% to 95% of them seen once. The source material was T cells isolated from PBMCs. These receptors were obtained from a human donor in good health. CDR3s include the opening cysteine and the closing phenylalanine or tryptophan. Each record gives: D gene, V gene, J gene, clone size, CDR3 protein, CDR3 DNA. D genes are given only for firm matches. Clone size appears in some rows only: once, few, many, or a class for an expanded clone.

d_call: TRBD1
v_call: TRBV4-2
j_call: TRBJ1-1
clone_size: NA
cdr3_aa: CASSHRQGMNTEAFF
cdr3_nt: TGTGCCAGCAGCCACCGACAGGGGATGAACACTGAAGCTTTCTTT

d_call: TRBD2
v_call: TRBV10-3
j_call: TRBJ2-5
clone_size: NA
cdr3_aa: CATWSGLAGKQETQYF
cdr3_nt: TGTGCCACCTGGTCTGGGCTAGCGGGGAAACAAGAGACCCAGTACTTC

d_call: NA
v_call: TRBV11-2
j_call: TRBJ1-1
clone_size: NA
cdr3_aa: CACREVTEAFF
cdr3_nt: TGTGCCTGCAGGGAGGTCACTGAAGCTTTCTTT

d_call: NA
v_call: TRBV7-9
j_call: TRBJ2-6
clone_size: NA
cdr3_aa: CASSWEGVGANVLTF
cdr3_nt: TGTGCCAGCAGCTGGGAAGGGGTTGGGGCCAACGTCCTGACTTTC

d_call: TRBD1
v_call: TRBV29-1
j_call: TRBJ1-2
clone_size: NA
cdr3_aa: CSGGQGDAGYTF
cdr3_nt: TGCAGCGGTGGACAGGGGGACGCTGGCTACACCTTC

d_call: TRBD1
v_call: TRBV5-1
j_call: TRBJ2-7
clone_size: NA
cdr3_aa: CASSNPSGGDEQYF
cdr3_nt: TGCGCCAGCAGCAACCCTTCAGGGGGAGACGAGCAGTACTTC

d_call: TRBD1
v_call: TRBV7-3
j_call: TRBJ1-6
clone_size: NA
cdr3_aa: CASSQTGSSDSPLHF
cdr3_nt: TGTGCCAGCAGCCAGACAGGGTCTTCGGATTCACCCCTCCACTTT

d_call: TRBD2
v_call: TRBV19
j_call: TRBJ2-2
clone_size: NA
cdr3_aa: CASSMLAGVTGELFF
cdr3_nt: TGTGCCAGTAGTATGTTGGCGGGGGTTACCGGGGAGCTGTTTTTT

d_call: TRBD1
v_call: TRBV7-7
j_call: TRBJ1-1
clone_size: few
cdr3_aa: CASSLGQGYEAFF
cdr3_nt: TGTGCTAGCAGCCTTGGACAGGGGTACGAAGCTTTCTTT

d_call: NA
v_call: TRBV28
j_call: TRBJ2-1
clone_size: NA
cdr3_aa: CASSWGLNEQFF
cdr3_nt: TGTGCCAGCAGTTGGGGACTCAATGAGCAGTTCTTC

d_call: NA
v_call: TRBV5-4
j_call: TRBJ1-4
clone_size: NA
cdr3_aa: CASSPGGQGQYEKLFF
cdr3_nt: TGTGCCAGCAGCCCAGGTGGTCAGGGTCAATATGAAAAACTGTTTTTT

d_call: TRBD2
v_call: TRBV6-4
j_call: TRBJ2-2
clone_size: NA
cdr3_aa: CASSVAGGHTGELFF
cdr3_nt: TGTGCCAGCAGTGTGGCGGGAGGTCACACCGGGGAGCTGTTTTTT

d_call: TRBD1
v_call: TRBV7-3
j_call: TRBJ1-1
clone_size: NA
cdr3_aa: CASSSSRGRGHTEAFF
cdr3_nt: TGTGCCAGCAGCTCATCGCGGGGCAGGGGGCACACTGAAGCTTTCTTT

d_call: NA
v_call: TRBV2
j_call: TRBJ2-6
clone_size: NA
cdr3_aa: CASGSRGATSGANVLTF
cdr3_nt: TGTGCCAGCGGATCTCGGGGGGCTACATCTGGGGCCAACGTCCTGACTTTC

d_call: NA
v_call: TRBV19
j_call: TRBJ1-1
clone_size: NA
cdr3_aa: CASSTYNRQNTEAFF
cdr3_nt: TGTGCCAGTAGTACCTACAACCGACAGAACACTGAAGCTTTCTTT

d_call: TRBD1
v_call: TRBV9
j_call: TRBJ1-6
clone_size: NA
cdr3_aa: CASSARDSSSSYNSPLHF
cdr3_nt: TGTGCCAGCAGCGCAAGGGACAGCTCGAGCTCCTATAATTCACCCCTCCACTTT

d_call: TRBD1
v_call: TRBV28
j_call: TRBJ1-6
clone_size: few
cdr3_aa: CASSLLGTGPNSPLHF
cdr3_nt: TGTGCCAGCAGTTTATTGGGGACAGGACCAAATTCACCCCTCCACTTT

d_call: NA
v_call: TRBV5-1
j_call: TRBJ1-1
clone_size: few
cdr3_aa: CASSLIPDTEAFF
cdr3_nt: TGCGCCAGCAGTCTAATACCGGACACTGAAGCTTTCTTT

d_call: TRBD2
v_call: TRBV6-5
j_call: TRBJ2-1
clone_size: once
cdr3_aa: CASSYSGRGRGEQFF
cdr3_nt: TGTGCCAGCAGTTACTCTGGGCGCGGGAGAGGTGAGCAGTTCTTC

d_call: NA
v_call: TRBV19
j_call: TRBJ2-3
clone_size: NA
cdr3_aa: CASSIWAGSTDTQYF
cdr3_nt: TGTGCCAGTAGTATCTGGGCAGGGAGCACAGATACGCAGTATTTT